The T cell receptor beta chain under discussion was sequenced for a study of PD-1 blockade in classical Hodgkin lymphoma. With respect to this clone: Its antigen is unidentified.

Study-level findings and limits: When set against healthy donors, newly diagnosed patients were reported to show lower baseline TCR diversity. Lower baseline TCR diversity marked trial partial responders and progressors. A significant rise in TCR diversity by C4D1 was seen for CD4+ but not CD8+ cells.

The germline V gene has CDR1 SGHTA and CDR2 FQGNSA. V was pared by 4 bases and J by 4 bases, with 10 bases of the junction left unmatched. CDR3 size: 16 residues. The data were produced by immunoSEQ multiplex PCR, yet TCRdb's version contains in-frame clones alone and is incomplete. The sample lists roughly 100,000 clones, 85% to 90% occurring once. In every patient, relapse followed autologous stem cell transplantation, while exposure to brentuximab vedotin differed. The chain has TRBV7-2 and TRBJ2-7; 10 nucleotides match TRBD2. This material consisted of peripheral blood mononuclear cells (PBMCs), taken before the second cycle of nivolumab. The receptor was isolated from a human donor with classical Hodgkin lymphoma. The CDR3: CASSSAPSGGSYEQYF. CDR3 in DNA: TGTGCCAGCAGCTCGGCCCCTAGCGGGGGTTCATACGAGCAGTACTTC.